A single sample is the source of the 2 T cell receptor beta chains below, sequenced in a study of blood T cells in healthy people across ages. A second roughly 6 to 11 cycle PCR used barcoded and J-beta primers. TCRdb independently ran MiXCR on the 5' RACE reads; one entry per CDR3 protein. This table holds fewer than 750,000 distinct CDR3 sequences, around 50% found once. Material for sequencing was blood. The receptor set was obtained from a man aged 80 or over in good health.

Concerning this clonotype: Since a much larger clone is just one base distant, this may be a read error. J is TRBJ2-1 and V is TRBV6-5; D perhaps matches TRBD2 (6 bases). CDR1 and CDR2 from the germline V gene are MNHEY and SVGAGI. CDR3 length: 12 amino acids. V shed 8 bases and J shed 8 bases, with 13 bases lying between them. The CDR3 bases are TGTGCCAGCGGTAGACTAGGTGATGAGCAGTTCTTC. It codes for CASGRLGDEQFF.

The V gene is TRBV4-2, the J gene TRBJ1-5; 7 bases fit TRBD1. Per germline, CDR1 LGHNA and CDR2 YNFKEQ. The ends lost 0 bases at V and 10 bases at J; junction bases unmatched: 6. The CDR3 spans 14 residues. The CDR3 is CASSQELQGGPQHF. DNA of the CDR3: TGTGCCAGCAGCCAAGAGTTGCAAGGGGGCCCCCAGCATTTT.